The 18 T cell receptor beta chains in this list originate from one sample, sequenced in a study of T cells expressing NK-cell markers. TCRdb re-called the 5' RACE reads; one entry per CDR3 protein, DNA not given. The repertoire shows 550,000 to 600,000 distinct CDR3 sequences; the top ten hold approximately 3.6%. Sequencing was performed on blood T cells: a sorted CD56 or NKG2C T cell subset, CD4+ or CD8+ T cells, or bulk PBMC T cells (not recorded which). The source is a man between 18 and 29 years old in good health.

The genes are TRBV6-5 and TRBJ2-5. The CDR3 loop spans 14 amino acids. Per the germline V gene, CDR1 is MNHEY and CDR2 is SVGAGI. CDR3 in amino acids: CASSYSLAVETQYF.

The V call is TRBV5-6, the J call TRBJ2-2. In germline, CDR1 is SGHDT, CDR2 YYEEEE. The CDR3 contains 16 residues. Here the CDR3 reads CASSGIRTNDTGELFF.

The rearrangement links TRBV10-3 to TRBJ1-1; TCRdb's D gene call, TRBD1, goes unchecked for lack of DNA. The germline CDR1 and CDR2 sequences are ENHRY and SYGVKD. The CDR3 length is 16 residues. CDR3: CAISGGQGMVNTEAFF.

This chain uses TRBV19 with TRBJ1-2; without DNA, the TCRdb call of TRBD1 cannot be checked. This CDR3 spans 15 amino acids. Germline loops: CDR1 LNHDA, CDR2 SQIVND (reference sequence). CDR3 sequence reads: CASSITGQGGYGYTF.

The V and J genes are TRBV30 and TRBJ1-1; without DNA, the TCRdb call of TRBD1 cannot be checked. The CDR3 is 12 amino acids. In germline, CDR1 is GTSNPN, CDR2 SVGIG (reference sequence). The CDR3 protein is CAWSGGQPEAFF. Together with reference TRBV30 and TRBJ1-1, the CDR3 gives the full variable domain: SQTIHQWPATLVQPVGSPLSLECTVEGTSNPNLYWYRQAAGRGLQLLFYSVGIGQISSEVPQNLSASRPQDRQFILSSKKLLLSDSGFYLCAWSGGQPEAFFGQGTRLTVV.

CDR3: CASSQIGTYQETQYF. The J gene is TRBJ2-5, the V gene TRBV4-1; TCRdb reports TRBD1, a call that lacks DNA to check it against. Germline-derived CDR1 and CDR2 are MGHRA and YSYEKL. This CDR3 has 15 residues.

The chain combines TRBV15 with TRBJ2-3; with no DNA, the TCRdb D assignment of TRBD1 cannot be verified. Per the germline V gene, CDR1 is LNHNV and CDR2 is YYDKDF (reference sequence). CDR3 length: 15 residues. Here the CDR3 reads CATSRGGVPTDTQYF.

CDR3 sequence reads: CASSTRGLAGVEQFF. This chain links TRBV6-1 with TRBJ2-1; no DNA is available, so the TRBD2 call from TCRdb remains unchecked. The CDR3 is 15 amino acids. Germline V gene sequence: CDR1 MNHNS, CDR2 SASEGT.

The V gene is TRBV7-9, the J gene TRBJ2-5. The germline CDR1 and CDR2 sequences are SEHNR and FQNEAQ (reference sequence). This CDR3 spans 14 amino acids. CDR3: CASSLPDGLETQYF. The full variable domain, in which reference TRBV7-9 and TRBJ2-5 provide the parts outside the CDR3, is DTGVSQNPRHKITKRGQNVTFRCDPISEHNRLYWYRQTLGQGPEFLTYFQNEAQLEKSRLLSDRFSAERPKGSFSTLEIQRTEQGDSAMYLCASSLPDGLETQYFGPGTRLLVL.

The CDR3 loop reads CASTLGTNTGELFF. This rearrangement joins TRBV7-2 to TRBJ2-2. The CDR3 is made up of 14 amino acids. Germline CDR1 reads SGHTA; CDR2 reads FQGNSA. The full variable domain, completed using reference TRBV7-2 and TRBJ2-2, is GAGVSQSPSNKVTEKGKDVELRCDPISGHTALYWYRQSLGQGLEFLIYFQGNSAPDKSGLPSDRFSAERTGGSVSTLTIQRTQQEDSAVYLCASTLGTNTGELFFGEGSRLTVL.

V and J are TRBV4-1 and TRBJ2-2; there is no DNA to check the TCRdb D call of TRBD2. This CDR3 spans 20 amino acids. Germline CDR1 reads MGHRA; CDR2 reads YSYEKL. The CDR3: CASSHQQRLAGGRNTGELFF.

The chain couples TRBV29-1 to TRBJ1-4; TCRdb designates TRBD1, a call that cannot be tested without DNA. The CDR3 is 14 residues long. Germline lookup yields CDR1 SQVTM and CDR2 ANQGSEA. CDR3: CSVEAQGVNEKLFF.

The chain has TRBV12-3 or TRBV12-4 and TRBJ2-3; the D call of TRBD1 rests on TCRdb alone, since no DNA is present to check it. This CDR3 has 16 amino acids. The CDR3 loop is CASSLATGGSTDTQYF.

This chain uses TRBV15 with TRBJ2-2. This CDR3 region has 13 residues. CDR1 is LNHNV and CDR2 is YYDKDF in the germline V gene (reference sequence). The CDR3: CATSRGETGELFF.

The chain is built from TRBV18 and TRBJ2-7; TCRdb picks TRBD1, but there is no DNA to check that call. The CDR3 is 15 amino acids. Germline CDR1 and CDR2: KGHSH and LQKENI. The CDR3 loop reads CASSPSGSQGYEQYF.

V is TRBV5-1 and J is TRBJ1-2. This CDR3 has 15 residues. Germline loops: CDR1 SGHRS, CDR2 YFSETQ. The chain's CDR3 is CASSLILGVNYGYTF.

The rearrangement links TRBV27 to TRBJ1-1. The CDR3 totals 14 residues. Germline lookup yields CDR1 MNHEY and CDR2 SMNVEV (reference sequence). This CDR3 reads CASSPEFLNTEAFF.

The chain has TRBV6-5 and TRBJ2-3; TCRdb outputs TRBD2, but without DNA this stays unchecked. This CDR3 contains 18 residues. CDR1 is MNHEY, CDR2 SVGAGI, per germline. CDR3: CASSYYPGLADRRDTQYF.